The clone carrying this T cell receptor beta chain was observed a few times. The antigen is not known. Trimming took 4 bases from V and 11 from J, leaving 20 bases between them. Germline values: CDR1 ENHRY, CDR2 SYGVKD. The CDR3 has 14 residues. Using a J-beta primer mix together with a sample-barcoded 5' primer, a second PCR was run for roughly 6 to 12 cycles. TCRdb fed the 5' RACE reads into MiXCR, producing one record per CDR3 protein. The sample has about a million distinct CDR3 sequences, 30% to 40% seen once. The data belong to a study of blood T cells in healthy people across ages. General study results and limits: Age brought a roughly linear fall in TCR beta diversity measured per million T cells.

The sample consisted of blood. This rearrangement joins TRBV10-3 to TRBJ2-5; D is possibly TRBD2 (7 bases). The receptor's source is a man between 18 and 29 years old in good health. CDR3: CAISGGGSYNEQYF. CDR3 nucleotides: TGTGCCATCAGTGGGGGGGGCTCCTACAATGAGCAGTACTTC.